This entry lists 30 T cell receptor beta chains sequenced from one sample in a study of shared clonotypes between healthy human individuals. Assay used: immunoSEQ multiplex PCR; TCRdb lists only in-frame clones, some missing. The table has 550,000 to 700,000 clones, about three quarters seen once. Sequencing was carried out using memory CD4+ T cells sorted from blood. This sample's subset: CD45RA-negative fraction. The receptors come from a woman in her twenties or thirties in good health.

This chain uses TRBV4-2 with TRBJ2-2, with TRBD2 matching 12 bases. Germline V gives CDR1 LGHNA, CDR2 YNFKEQ. V trimming: 6 bases; J trimming: 4 bases; junction bases outside the gene matches: 9. The CDR3 totals 17 residues. CDR3 amino acids: CASSFGTSGLLTGELFF. CDR3 bases: TGTGCCAGCAGTTTTGGGACTAGCGGGCTCCTCACCGGGGAGCTGTTTTTT.

V gene TRBV28 combines with J gene TRBJ2-1; 11 bases match TRBD2. Losses at the gene ends were 6 bases for V and 6 bases for J; bases not matched to a gene: 10. This CDR3 spans 16 amino acids. Germline CDR1 is MDHEN and CDR2 is SYDVKM. CDR3 amino acids: CASSPLSGRAVNEQFF. The CDR3, as DNA: TGTGCCAGCAGCCCTCTTAGCGGGAGGGCCGTCAATGAGCAGTTCTTC.

The V gene is TRBV25-1, the J gene TRBJ2-1; 14 nucleotides agree with TRBD2. The CDR3 is made up of 16 amino acids. The V segment lost 3 bases and the J segment 8 bases; nucleotides outside the gene matches: 6. Germline loops: CDR1 MGHDK, CDR2 SYGVNS. DNA for the CDR3: TGTGCCAGCAGTGACCCGGGACTAGCGGGAGTCGATGAGCAGTTCTTC. It is translated as CASSDPGLAGVDEQFF.

CDR3 sequence reads: CASSQGLLLAGGETQYF. The CDR3, as DNA: TGTGCCAGCAGCCAAGGTTTATTACTAGCGGGAGGAGAGACCCAGTACTTC. The rearrangement joins TRBV14 to TRBJ2-5; TRBD2 matches at 12 bases. Looked up from germline, CDR1 is SGHDN and CDR2 is FVKESK. The junction had 7 bases not matched to a gene; V was cut back by 1 base and J by 4 bases. The length of the CDR3 is 17 residues. The variable domain in full, with the rest retrieved from reference TRBV14 and TRBJ2-5, is EAGVTQFPSHSVIEKGQTVTLRCDPISGHDNLYWYRRVMGKEIKFLLHFVKESKQDESGMPNNRFLAERTGGTYSTLKVQPAELEDSGVYFCASSQGLLLAGGETQYFGPGTRLLVL.

This clone was seen only a few times. The genes are TRBV27 and TRBJ1-2; D gene uncertain. Germline V gene sequence: CDR1 MNHEY, CDR2 SMNVEV (reference sequence). The CDR3 sequence is 15 residues long. V was cut by 6 bases and J by 6 bases, with 20 bases left in between. Here the CDR3 DNA reads TGTGCCAGCAGACTCGGCCGCCTAGGAGTTGATGGCTACACCTTC. This codes for CASRLGRLGVDGYTF.

The rearrangement uses TRBV25-1 and TRBJ2-7, with 12 bases fitting TRBD2. The V and J ends lost 8 bases and 5 bases, in that order; junction bases with no gene match: 4. CDR3 length: 13 amino acids. CDR1 MGHDK and CDR2 SYGVNS come from the germline V gene. Written as DNA, the CDR3 is TGTGCCAGCGGACTAGCGGGAATCGACGAGCAGTACTTC. Translating it yields CASGLAGIDEQYF.

The V call is TRBV5-1, the J call TRBJ2-6; D remains unclear. Germline CDR1 and CDR2: SGHRS and YFSETQ. The V end was cut by 4 bases, the J end by 2 bases, with 7 bases between. The CDR3 loop spans 14 amino acids. DNA for the CDR3: TGCGCCAGCAGCCAGGCAACTGGGGCCAACGTCCTGACTTTC. Its translation: CASSQATGANVLTF.

V is TRBV7-9 and J is TRBJ2-4, with D uncertain. CDR1 SEHNR and CDR2 FQNEAQ come from the germline V gene (reference sequence). Trimming removed 1 base from V and 1 base from J, with 11 bases in between. The CDR3 length is 16 residues. CDR3 sequence: CASSLGDNVAKNIQYF. DNA of the CDR3: TGTGCCAGCAGCTTAGGAGACAATGTGGCCAAAAACATTCAGTACTTC. The full variable domain, rest sourced from reference TRBV7-9 and TRBJ2-4, is DTGVSQNPRHKITKRGQNVTFRCDPISEHNRLYWYRQTLGQGPEFLTYFQNEAQLEKSRLLSDRFSAERPKGSFSTLEIQRTEQGDSAMYLCASSLGDNVAKNIQYFGAGTRLSVL.

V is TRBV28 and J is TRBJ2-7, with D hard to call. CDR3 size: 14 residues. Germline V gene data show CDR1 as MDHEN and CDR2 as SYDVKM. Trimming took 5 bases from V and 3 from J, leaving 14 bases between them. The CDR3 is CASSGPVTIYEQYF. The DNA of the CDR3 is TGTGCCAGCAGTGGACCGGTCACTATCTACGAGCAGTACTTC.

The gene calls are TRBV7-3 and TRBJ2-7, with 8 bases that match TRBD2. J was trimmed by 3 bases and V by 5 bases; bases with no gene match: 3. CDR3 length: 13 amino acids. Per the germline V gene, CDR1 is SGHTA and CDR2 is FQGTGA. In DNA, the CDR3 is TGTGCCAGCAGCGTTAGCGGGATCTACGAGCAGTACTTC. Protein: CASSVSGIYEQYF.

This clone has a single count. CDR3 sequence: CASSLGLGGPTDTQYF. The CDR3 nucleotides read TGTGCCAGCAGTTTAGGCCTGGGAGGCCCTACAGATACGCAGTATTTT. The chain combines TRBV28 with TRBJ2-3; D might be TRBD2 (6 bases). CDR1 is MDHEN and CDR2 is SYDVKM in the germline V gene. The length of the CDR3 is 16 residues. Trimming took off 2 bases at V and 3 bases at J, with 15 bases between the two ends.

The rearrangement uses TRBV15 and TRBJ2-1; D remains ambiguous. The CDR3 is 16 amino acids. The V gene's germline CDR1 is LNHNV and CDR2 YYDKDF (reference sequence). The ends were cut back, 0 bases at V and 0 bases at J, with 9 bases in the middle. CDR3 in amino acids: CATSRDYWGSYNEQFF. CDR3 nucleotide sequence: TGTGCCACCAGCAGAGATTACTGGGGCTCCTACAATGAGCAGTTCTTC. Variable domain in full (rest from reference TRBV15 and TRBJ2-1): DAMVIQNPRYQVTQFGKPVTLSCSQTLNHNVMYWYQQKSSQAPKLLFHYYDKDFNNEADTPDNFQSRRPNTSFCFLDIRSPGLGDTAMYLCATSRDYWGSYNEQFFGPGTRLTVL.

The V call is TRBV11-3, the J call TRBJ2-1; D possibly matches TRBD1 or TRBD2 (5 bases each). The CDR3 totals 13 residues. Trimming stripped 5 bases from V and 11 bases from J, with 16 bases between. Germline CDR1 and CDR2: SGHNT and YENEEA. In nucleotides, the CDR3 is TGTGCCAGCAGCCAACAGTCCGGGACCCAGCAGTTCTTC. It specifies CASSQQSGTQQFF.

The V gene is TRBV5-4, the J gene TRBJ1-2; 8 positions match TRBD1. J lost 3 bases, V lost 4 bases, and 8 bases had no gene match. Germline assignment: CDR1 SGHNT and CDR2 YYREEE (reference sequence). This CDR3 contains 15 residues. The chain's CDR3 is CASSIPGGKDYGYTF. The CDR3 bases are TGTGCCAGCAGCATACCAGGGGGCAAGGACTATGGCTACACCTTC.

At least ten counts were recorded for this clone. The rearrangement joins TRBV5-1 to TRBJ2-1, with a weak D call TRBD2 (6 bases). The ends were cut back, 4 bases at V and 2 bases at J, with 16 bases in the middle. The CDR3 contains 16 residues. CDR1 SGHRS and CDR2 YFSETQ come from the germline V gene. CDR3 DNA: TGCGCCAGCAGCGCGCGGGGTAGCGGAACCTACAATGAGCAGTTCTTC. Translation: CASSARGSGTYNEQFF. Combining the CDR3 with reference TRBV5-1 and TRBJ2-1 gives the whole variable domain KAGVTQTPRYLIKTRGQQVTLSCSPISGHRSVSWYQQTPGQGLQFLFEYFSETQRNKGNFPGRFSGRQFSNSRSEMNVSTLELGDSALYLCASSARGSGTYNEQFFGPGTRLTVL.

The chain combines TRBV29-1 with TRBJ1-2, with D possibly matching TRBD1 (6 bases). Germline values: CDR1 SQVTM, CDR2 ANQGSEA. The CDR3 covers 16 residues. Trimming shortened V by 4 bases and J by 8 bases, and 26 bases separated the two germline ends. CDR3: CSVVPRGGEGVEGYTF. CDR3 DNA sequence: TGCAGCGTTGTCCCTCGCGGGGGAGAGGGGGTGGAAGGCTACACCTTC.

The chain carries TRBV4-1 and TRBJ2-2; TRBD2 might be the D (6 bases). The length of the CDR3 is 18 residues. CDR1 and CDR2 (germline): MGHRA, YSYEKL. V was cut by 0 bases and J by 5 bases, with 19 bases left in between. CDR3 region: CASSQDLRRPGVTGELFF. CDR3 coding DNA: TGCGCCAGCAGCCAAGATTTGCGGCGGCCGGGAGTTACCGGGGAGCTGTTTTTT.

This clone has only a few counts. The rearrangement uses TRBV5-8 and TRBJ1-5, with D uncertain. With 2 bases removed from V and 7 bases from J, the gap between germline ends came to 7 bases. This CDR3 comprises 12 residues. CDR1 SGHTS and CDR2 YDEGEE come from the germline V gene. As DNA, the CDR3 is TGTGCCAGCAGCTTCTTCGGCCAGCCCCAGCATTTT. This gives the protein CASSFFGQPQHF.

This rearrangement joins TRBV4-1 to TRBJ1-1; D gene unclear. The CDR3 has 16 amino acids. The V gene lost 5 bases and the J gene lost 0 bases, with 16 bases spanning the gap. The germline V gene has CDR1 MGHRA and CDR2 YSYEKL. The CDR3 DNA sequence: TGCGCCAGCAGCGACCCACTCCGGAAGGTGAACACTGAAGCTTTCTTT. Protein sequence: CASSDPLRKVNTEAFF.

The genes are TRBV28 and TRBJ1-2, with D unresolved. The CDR3 sequence is 14 residues long. Trimming cost V 2 bases and J 4 bases, with 11 bases left between them. Germline assignment: CDR1 MDHEN and CDR2 SYDVKM. This CDR3 reads CASSLMGSPYGYTF. CDR3 nucleotide sequence: TGTGCCAGCAGTTTAATGGGCAGCCCCTATGGCTACACCTTC.

As regards this clone: The sample holds other DNA sequences that translate to the same CDR3. The rearrangement uses TRBV5-4 and TRBJ2-7; TRBD1 or TRBD2 may be the D gene (6 bases each). This CDR3 spans 13 amino acids. CDR1 is SGHNT and CDR2 is YYREEE in the germline V gene (reference sequence). V was cut by 0 bases and J by 7 bases, with 11 bases left in between. The CDR3 DNA reads as TGTGCCAGCAGCTTGGCGGGGGCGCCTGAGCAGTACTTC. Translated: CASSLAGAPEQYF.

Concerning this clone itself: Within the sample, other DNA sequences also encode this same CDR3. The gene calls are TRBV2 and TRBJ2-7; no clear D gene. The CDR3 is made up of 14 amino acids. The germline gives CDR1 SNHLY, CDR2 FYNNEI. The V gene lost 2 bases and the J gene lost 3 bases, with 11 bases spanning the gap. CDR3 in DNA: TGTGCCAGCAGTGAACGCGGCAGCAACTACGAGCAGTACTTC. Its protein product is CASSERGSNYEQYF.

The chain employs TRBV2 and TRBJ2-3; the match to TRBD2 covers 13 bases. Germline V CDR1 and CDR2: SNHLY, FYNNEI. The CDR3 is made up of 15 amino acids. Germline trimming cut 6 bases from V and 6 bases from J; bases unmatched to any gene: 6. CDR3 sequence reads: CASSRLAGGEDTQYF. CDR3 nucleotide sequence: TGTGCCAGCAGCAGACTAGCGGGAGGTGAGGATACGCAGTATTTT. Using reference TRBV2 and TRBJ2-3 for the parts outside the CDR3, the full variable domain is EPEVTQTPSHQVTQMGQEVILRCVPISNHLYFYWYRQILGQKVEFLVSFYNNEISEKSEIFDDQFSVERPDGSNFTLKIRSTKLEDSAMYFCASSRLAGGEDTQYFGPGTRLTVL.

The rearrangement uses TRBV6-6 and TRBJ1-2, with D possibly being TRBD1 (5 bases). The CDR3 length is 15 residues. CDR1 and CDR2 (germline): MNHNY, SVGAGI (reference sequence). The V end lost 4 bases, the J end lost 7 bases, and 19 bases lay between the germline ends. In nucleotides, the CDR3 is TGTGCCAGCAGTTCACTCAGGGCTCCACGCCTTGGCTACACCTTC. Amino acid sequence: CASSSLRAPRLGYTF.

This clone turned up a few times. The chain recombines TRBV11-2 with TRBJ2-5; D is perhaps TRBD1 (5 bases). This CDR3 is 13 amino acids long. Trimming removed 4 bases at V and 1 base at J, with 7 bases between. Germline V CDR1 and CDR2: SGHAT, FQNNGV. Written as DNA, the CDR3 is TGTGCCAGCAGCTGGACAATCCAAGAGACCCAGTACTTC. As protein: CASSWTIQETQYF.

This chain links TRBV4-1 with TRBJ2-5, with 12 positions matching TRBD2. The CDR3 covers 16 residues. CDR1 and CDR2 from the germline V gene are MGHRA and YSYEKL. The J segment lost 2 bases and the V segment lost 5 bases, leaving 6 bases of the junction unmatched. The CDR3 region is CASSEGLAGGQETQYF. CDR3 bases: TGCGCCAGCAGCGAGGGACTAGCGGGCGGGCAAGAGACCCAGTACTTC.

J is TRBJ2-2 and V is TRBV10-3; possibly TRBD1 for D (6 bases). The V and J ends lost 4 bases and 1 base respectively, with 10 bases between them. The CDR3 runs 15 residues. In germline, CDR1 is ENHRY, CDR2 SYGVKD. CDR3 nucleotides: TGTGCCATCAGTGGAGGGACATTGAACACCGGGGAGCTGTTTTTT. It codes for CAISGGTLNTGELFF.

The V call is TRBV5-4, the J call TRBJ2-7; D is possibly TRBD1 (5 bases). The CDR3 loop spans 13 amino acids. V gave up 5 bases and J gave up 2 bases, with 11 bases separating them. Germline V gene sequence: CDR1 SGHNT, CDR2 YYREEE (reference sequence). This CDR3 is CASSSRTTYEQYF. The CDR3 nucleotides read TGTGCCAGCAGTAGTAGGACAACCTACGAGCAGTACTTC.

V is TRBV27 and J is TRBJ1-4, with a weak D call TRBD1 (5 bases). The V gene lost 1 base and the J gene lost 8 bases, with 11 bases spanning the gap. Germline values: CDR1 MNHEY, CDR2 SMNVEV (reference sequence). This CDR3 has 14 amino acids. The CDR3, as DNA: TGTGCCAGCAGTTTATGGGCGGAGGGGGAAAAACTGTTTTTT. Its protein product is CASSLWAEGEKLFF.

The V and J genes are TRBV28 and TRBJ2-2, with TRBD1 as a possible D gene (5 bases). Deletions cut 6 bases from V and 2 bases from J, with 13 bases between. Germline-derived CDR1 and CDR2 are MDHEN and SYDVKM. CDR3 length: 15 amino acids. CDR3 loop: CASRPRDSNTGELFF. The CDR3, as DNA: TGTGCCAGCAGGCCCCGAGACAGTAACACCGGGGAGCTGTTTTTT. The full variable domain, completed using reference TRBV28 and TRBJ2-2, is DVKVTQSSRYLVKRTGEKVFLECVQDMDHENMFWYRQDPGLGLRLIYFSYDVKMKEKGDIPEGYSVSREKKERFSLILESASTNQTSMYLCASRPRDSNTGELFFGEGSRLTVL.